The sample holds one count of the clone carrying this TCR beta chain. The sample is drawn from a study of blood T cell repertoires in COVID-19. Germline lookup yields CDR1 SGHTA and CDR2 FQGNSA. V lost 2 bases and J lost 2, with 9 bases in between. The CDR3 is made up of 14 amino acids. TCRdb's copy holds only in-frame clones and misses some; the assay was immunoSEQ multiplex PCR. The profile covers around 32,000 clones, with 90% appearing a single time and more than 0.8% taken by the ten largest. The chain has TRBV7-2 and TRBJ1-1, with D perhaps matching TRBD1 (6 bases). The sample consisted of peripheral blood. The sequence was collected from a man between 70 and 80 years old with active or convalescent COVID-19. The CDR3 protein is CASSLLGQNTEAFF. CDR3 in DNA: TGTGCCAGCAGCTTACTGGGACAAAACACTGAAGCTTTCTTT.